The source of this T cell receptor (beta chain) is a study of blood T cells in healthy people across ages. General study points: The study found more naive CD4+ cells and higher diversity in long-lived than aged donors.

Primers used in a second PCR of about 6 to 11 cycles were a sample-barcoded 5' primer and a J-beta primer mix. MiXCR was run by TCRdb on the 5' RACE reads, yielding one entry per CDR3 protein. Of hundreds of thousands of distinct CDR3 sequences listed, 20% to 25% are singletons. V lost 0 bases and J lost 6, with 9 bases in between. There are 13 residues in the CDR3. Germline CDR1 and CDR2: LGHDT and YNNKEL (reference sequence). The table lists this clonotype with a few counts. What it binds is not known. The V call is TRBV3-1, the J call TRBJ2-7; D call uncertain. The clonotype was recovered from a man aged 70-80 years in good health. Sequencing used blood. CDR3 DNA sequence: TGTGCCAGCAGCCAAGAAATCAGTCCCGAGCAGTACTTC. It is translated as CASSQEISPEQYF.